This T cell receptor (beta chain) was observed in a study of identical twins. The table lists this clonotype with a few counts. What it recognizes is unknown. Study findings and constraints: In cord blood, abundant beta clonotypes had fewer insertions; memory showed no trend. The analysis was cross-sectional rather than longitudinal within donors.

Template switching created a universal primer site, and the cDNA included unique molecular identifiers. One entry per CDR3 protein, called by TCRdb with MiXCR from the 5' RACE reads. The repertoire holds approximately 680,000 distinct CDR3 sequences, with around 7.4% as singletons. The data were also submitted as part of a second study, on yellow fever vaccine responses in identical twins.

Specimen: PBMCs. The sequence came from a woman under 30 in good health.

In DNA, the CDR3 is TGTGCCAGCAGCGCGACTAGCGGGAGTTCCGAAGAGCAGTTCTTC. Translating gives CASSATSGSSEEQFF. The rearrangement uses TRBV11-2 and TRBJ2-1; 12 bases agree with TRBD2. Germline values: CDR1 SGHAT, CDR2 FQNNGV. Trimming removed 5 bases from V and 10 bases from J; junction bases left unmatched: 9. The CDR3 extends over 15 amino acids.